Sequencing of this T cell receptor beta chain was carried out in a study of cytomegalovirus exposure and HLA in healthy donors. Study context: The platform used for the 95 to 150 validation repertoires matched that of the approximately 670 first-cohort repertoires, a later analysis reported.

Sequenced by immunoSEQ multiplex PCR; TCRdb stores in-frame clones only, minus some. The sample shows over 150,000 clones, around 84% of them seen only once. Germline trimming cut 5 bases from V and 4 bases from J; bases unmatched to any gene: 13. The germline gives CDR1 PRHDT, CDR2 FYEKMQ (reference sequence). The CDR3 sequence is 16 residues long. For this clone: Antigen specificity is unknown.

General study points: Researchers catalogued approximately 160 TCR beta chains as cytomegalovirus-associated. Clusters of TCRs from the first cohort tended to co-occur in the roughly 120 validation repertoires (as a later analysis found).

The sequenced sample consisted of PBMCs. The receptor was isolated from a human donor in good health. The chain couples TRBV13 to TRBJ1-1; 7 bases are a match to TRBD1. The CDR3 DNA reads TGTGCCAGCAGCGCGCATCCGGACAGGACCCTCACTGAAGCTTTCTTT. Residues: CASSAHPDRTLTEAFF.